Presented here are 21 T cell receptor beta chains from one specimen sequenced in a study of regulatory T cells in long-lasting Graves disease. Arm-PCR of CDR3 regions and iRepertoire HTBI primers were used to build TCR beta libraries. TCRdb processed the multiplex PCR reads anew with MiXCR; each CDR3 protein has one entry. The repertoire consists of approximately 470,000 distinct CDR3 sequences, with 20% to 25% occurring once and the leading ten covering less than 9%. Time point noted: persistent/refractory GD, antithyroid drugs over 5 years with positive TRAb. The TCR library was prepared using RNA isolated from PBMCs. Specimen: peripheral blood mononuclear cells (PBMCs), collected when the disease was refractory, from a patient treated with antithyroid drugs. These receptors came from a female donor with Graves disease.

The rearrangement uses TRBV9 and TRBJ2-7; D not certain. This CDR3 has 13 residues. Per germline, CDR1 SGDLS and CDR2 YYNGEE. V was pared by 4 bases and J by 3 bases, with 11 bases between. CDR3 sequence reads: CASSQLPGYEQYF. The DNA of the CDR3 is TGTGCCAGCAGCCAACTACCAGGCTACGAGCAGTACTTC.

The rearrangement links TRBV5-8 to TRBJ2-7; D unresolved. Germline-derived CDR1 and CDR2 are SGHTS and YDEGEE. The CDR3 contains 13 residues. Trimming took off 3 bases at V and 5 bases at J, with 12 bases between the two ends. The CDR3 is CASSWSQVHEQYF. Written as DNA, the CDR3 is TGTGCCAGCAGCTGGTCTCAAGTCCACGAGCAGTACTTC.

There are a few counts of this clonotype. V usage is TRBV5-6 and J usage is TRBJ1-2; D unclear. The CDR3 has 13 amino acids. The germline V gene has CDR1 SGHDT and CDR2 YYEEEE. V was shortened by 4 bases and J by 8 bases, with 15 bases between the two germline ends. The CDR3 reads CASSVGPMNGYTF. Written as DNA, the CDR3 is TGTGCCAGCAGCGTCGGCCCTATGAACGGCTACACCTTC.

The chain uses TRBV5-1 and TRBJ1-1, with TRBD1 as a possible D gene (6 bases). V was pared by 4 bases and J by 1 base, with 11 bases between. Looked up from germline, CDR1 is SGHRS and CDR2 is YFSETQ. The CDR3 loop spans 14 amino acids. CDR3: CASSTQGQNTEAFF. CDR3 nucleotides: TGCGCCAGCAGCACCCAGGGGCAGAACACTGAAGCTTTCTTT.

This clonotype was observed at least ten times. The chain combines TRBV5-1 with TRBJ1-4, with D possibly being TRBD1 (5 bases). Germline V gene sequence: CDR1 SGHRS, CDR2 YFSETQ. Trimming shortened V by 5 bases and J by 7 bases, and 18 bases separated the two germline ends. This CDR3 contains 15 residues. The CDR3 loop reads CASSRDESSGEKLFF. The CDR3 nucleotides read TGCGCCAGCAGTCGGGACGAGTCTTCGGGTGAAAAACTGTTTTTT. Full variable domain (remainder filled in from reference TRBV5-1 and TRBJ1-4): KAGVTQTPRYLIKTRGQQVTLSCSPISGHRSVSWYQQTPGQGLQFLFEYFSETQRNKGNFPGRFSGRQFSNSRSEMNVSTLELGDSALYLCASSRDESSGEKLFFGSGTQLSVL.

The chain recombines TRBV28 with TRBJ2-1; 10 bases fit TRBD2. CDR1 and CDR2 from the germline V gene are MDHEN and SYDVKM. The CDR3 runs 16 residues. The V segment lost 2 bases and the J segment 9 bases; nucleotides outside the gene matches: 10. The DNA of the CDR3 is TGTGCCAGCAGTTTACTCTCTCTAGCGGGAGAAGGTGAGCAGTTCTTC. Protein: CASSLLSLAGEGEQFF.

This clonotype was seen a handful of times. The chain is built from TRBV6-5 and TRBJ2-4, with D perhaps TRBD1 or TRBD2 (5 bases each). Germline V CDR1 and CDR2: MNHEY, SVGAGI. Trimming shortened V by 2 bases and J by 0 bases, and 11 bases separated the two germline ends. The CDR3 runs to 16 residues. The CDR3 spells CASSYEGPLAKNIQYF. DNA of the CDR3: TGTGCCAGCAGTTACGAGGGACCACTAGCCAAAAACATTCAGTACTTC.

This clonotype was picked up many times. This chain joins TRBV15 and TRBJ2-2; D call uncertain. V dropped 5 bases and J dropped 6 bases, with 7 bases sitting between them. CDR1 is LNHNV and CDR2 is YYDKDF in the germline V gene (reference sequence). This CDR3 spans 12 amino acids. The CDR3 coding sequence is TGTGCCACCAGCTTTCTGTCCGGGGAGCTGTTTTTT. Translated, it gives CATSFLSGELFF.

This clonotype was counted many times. The CDR3 DNA is TGCAGTGCTAGGGCTTTCGCCACTAATGAAAAACTGTTTTTT. This translates into CSARAFATNEKLFF. The chain combines TRBV20-1 with TRBJ1-4; D is unresolved. V was shortened by 3 bases and J by 2 bases, with 10 bases between the two germline ends. The germline CDR1 and CDR2 sequences are DFQATT and SNEGSKA (reference sequence). This CDR3 has 14 residues.

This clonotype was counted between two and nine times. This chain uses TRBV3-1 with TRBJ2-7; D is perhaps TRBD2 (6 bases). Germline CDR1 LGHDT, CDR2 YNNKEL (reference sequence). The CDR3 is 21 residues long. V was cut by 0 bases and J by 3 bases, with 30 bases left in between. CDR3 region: CASSQEADLRGAGRIGYEQYF. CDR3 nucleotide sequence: TGTGCCAGCAGCCAAGAGGCGGATCTGAGAGGCGCGGGGAGAATAGGCTACGAGCAGTACTTC.

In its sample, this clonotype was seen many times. Here the CDR3 reads CASGMGPPGWAQYF. For the CDR3, the DNA is TGTGCTAGTGGTATGGGACCCCCCGGTTGGGCGCAGTACTTC. The rearrangement links TRBV12-5 to TRBJ2-7; the D gene could be TRBD1 or TRBD2 (5 bases each). The CDR3 extends over 14 amino acids. From germline, CDR1 is LGHNT and CDR2 FRNRAP. Trimming took off 5 bases at V and 9 bases at J, with 20 bases between the two ends.

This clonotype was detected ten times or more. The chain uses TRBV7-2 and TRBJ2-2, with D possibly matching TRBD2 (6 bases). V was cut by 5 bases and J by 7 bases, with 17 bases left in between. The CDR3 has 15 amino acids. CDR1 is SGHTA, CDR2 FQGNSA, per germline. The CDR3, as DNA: TGTGCCAGCAGCCCTCTTACTGGAGGGAGCGGGGAGCTGTTTTTT. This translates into CASSPLTGGSGELFF.

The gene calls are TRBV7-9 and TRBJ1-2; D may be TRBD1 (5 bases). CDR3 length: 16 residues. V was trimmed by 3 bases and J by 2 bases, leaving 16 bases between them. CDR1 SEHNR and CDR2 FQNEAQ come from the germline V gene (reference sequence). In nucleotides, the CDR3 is TGTGCCAGCAGCTTTCGTGGACAATCCCTAAACTATGGCTACACCTTC. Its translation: CASSFRGQSLNYGYTF.

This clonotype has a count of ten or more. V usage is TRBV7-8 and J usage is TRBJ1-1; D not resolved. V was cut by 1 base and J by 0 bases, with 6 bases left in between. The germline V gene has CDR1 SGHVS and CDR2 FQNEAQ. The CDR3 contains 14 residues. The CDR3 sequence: CASSLVTMNTEAFF. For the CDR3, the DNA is TGTGCCAGCAGCTTAGTAACCATGAACACTGAAGCTTTCTTT.

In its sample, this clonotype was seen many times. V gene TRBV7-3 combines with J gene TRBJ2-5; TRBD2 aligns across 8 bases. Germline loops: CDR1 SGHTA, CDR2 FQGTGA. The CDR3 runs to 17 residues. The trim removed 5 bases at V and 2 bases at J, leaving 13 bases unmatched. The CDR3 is CASSVAGPWTFQETQYF. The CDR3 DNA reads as TGTGCCAGCAGCGTAGCGGGACCGTGGACTTTTCAAGAGACCCAGTACTTC.

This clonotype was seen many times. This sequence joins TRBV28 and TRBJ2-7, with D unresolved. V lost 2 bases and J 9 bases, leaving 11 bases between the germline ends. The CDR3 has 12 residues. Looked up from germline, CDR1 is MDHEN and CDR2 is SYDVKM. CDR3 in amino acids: CASSLGPLGQYF. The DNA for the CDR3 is TGTGCCAGCAGTTTAGGACCCCTAGGGCAGTACTTC.

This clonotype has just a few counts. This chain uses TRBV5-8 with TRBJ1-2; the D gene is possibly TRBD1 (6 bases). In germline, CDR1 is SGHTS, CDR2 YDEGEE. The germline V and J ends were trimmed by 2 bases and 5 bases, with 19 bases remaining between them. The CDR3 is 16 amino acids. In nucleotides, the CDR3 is TGTGCCAGCAGCTTCCCGGGGACAATATCTCGGTATGGCTACACCTTC. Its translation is CASSFPGTISRYGYTF.

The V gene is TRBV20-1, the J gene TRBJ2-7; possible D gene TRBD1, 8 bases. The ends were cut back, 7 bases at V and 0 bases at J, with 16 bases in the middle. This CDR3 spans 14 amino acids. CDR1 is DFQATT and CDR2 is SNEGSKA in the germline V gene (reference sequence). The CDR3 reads CSDTDREGSYEQYF. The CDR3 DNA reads TGCAGTGATACGGACAGGGAGGGCTCCTACGAGCAGTACTTC.

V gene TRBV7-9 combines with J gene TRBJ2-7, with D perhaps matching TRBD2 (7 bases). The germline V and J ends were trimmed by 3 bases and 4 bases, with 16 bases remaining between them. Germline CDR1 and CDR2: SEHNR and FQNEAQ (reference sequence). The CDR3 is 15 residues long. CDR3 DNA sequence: TGTGCCAGCAGCTTTGGGGGGGGCTTGGGTTACGAGCAGTACTTC. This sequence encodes CASSFGGGLGYEQYF.

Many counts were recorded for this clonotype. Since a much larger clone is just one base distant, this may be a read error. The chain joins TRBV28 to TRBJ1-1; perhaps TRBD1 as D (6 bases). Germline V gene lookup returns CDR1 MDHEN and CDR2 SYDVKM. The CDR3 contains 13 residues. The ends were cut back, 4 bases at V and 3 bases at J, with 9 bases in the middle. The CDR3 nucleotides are TGTGCCAGCAGTTACAGGGAGGACACTGAAGCTTTCTTT. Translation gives CASSYREDTEAFF.

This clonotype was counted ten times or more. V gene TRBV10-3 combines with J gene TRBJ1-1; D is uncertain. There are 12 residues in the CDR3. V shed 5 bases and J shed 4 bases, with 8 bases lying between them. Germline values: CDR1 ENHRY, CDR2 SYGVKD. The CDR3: CAISSYITEAFF. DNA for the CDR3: TGTGCCATCAGTTCTTACATCACTGAAGCTTTCTTT.